The subject of this entry is one T cell receptor beta chain. The entry originates in a study of blood T cell repertoires in COVID-19. As for the study in general: From T cells, B-cell-depleted T cells, or PBMCs came the material, which was cDNA or gDNA.

The CDR3 runs to 15 residues. Trimming stripped 4 bases from V and 6 bases from J, with 18 bases between. Germline CDR1 SGHTA, CDR2 FQGNSA. Original analysis: The assay estimated nucleated cells by amplifying reference gene primers. TCRdb's copy holds only in-frame clones and misses some; the assay was immunoSEQ multiplex PCR. V and J calls and clone size come straight from that table; D and trimming were deduced from the DNA. The sample includes about 130,000 clones, approximately 85% seen only once; the top ten take 4.3%. The chain carries TRBV7-2 and TRBJ1-1, with D uncertain. Input material: peripheral blood. The origin of this receptor is a human donor in a cohort sampled during active COVID-19. The CDR3 here is CASSYRGGVWSEAFF. CDR3 DNA: TGTGCCAGCAGCTACCGAGGCGGGGTCTGGTCTGAAGCTTTCTTT.